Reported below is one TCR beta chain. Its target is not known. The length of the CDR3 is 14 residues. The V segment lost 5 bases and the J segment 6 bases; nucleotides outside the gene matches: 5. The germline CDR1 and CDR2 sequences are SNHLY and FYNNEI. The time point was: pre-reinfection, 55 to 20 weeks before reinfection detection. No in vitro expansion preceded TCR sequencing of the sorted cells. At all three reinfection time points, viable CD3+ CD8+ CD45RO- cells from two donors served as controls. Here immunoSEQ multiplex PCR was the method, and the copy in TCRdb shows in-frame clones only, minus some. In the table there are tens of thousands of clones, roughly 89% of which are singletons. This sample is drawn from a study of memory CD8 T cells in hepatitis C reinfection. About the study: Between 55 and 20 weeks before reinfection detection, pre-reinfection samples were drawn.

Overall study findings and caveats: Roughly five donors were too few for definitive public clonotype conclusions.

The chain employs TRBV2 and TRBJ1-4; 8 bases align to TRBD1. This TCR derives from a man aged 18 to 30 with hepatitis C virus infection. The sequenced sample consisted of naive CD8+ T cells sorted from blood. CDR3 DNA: TGTGCCAGCAGTACTGGACAGGGAGATGAAAAACTGTTTTTT. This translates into CASSTGQGDEKLFF.